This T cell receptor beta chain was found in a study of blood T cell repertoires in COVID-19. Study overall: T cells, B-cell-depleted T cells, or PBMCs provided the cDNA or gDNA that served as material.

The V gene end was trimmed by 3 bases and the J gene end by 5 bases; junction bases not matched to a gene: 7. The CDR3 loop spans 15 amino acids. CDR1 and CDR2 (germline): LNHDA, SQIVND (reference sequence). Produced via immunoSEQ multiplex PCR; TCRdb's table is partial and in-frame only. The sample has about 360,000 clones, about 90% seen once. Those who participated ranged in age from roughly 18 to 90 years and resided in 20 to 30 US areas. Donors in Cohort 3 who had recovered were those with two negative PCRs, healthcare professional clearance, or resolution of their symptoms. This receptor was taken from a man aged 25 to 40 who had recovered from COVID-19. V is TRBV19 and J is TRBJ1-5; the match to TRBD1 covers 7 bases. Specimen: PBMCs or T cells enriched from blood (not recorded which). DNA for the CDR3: TGTGCCAGTAGTATCACAGGGGAGCCCTATCAGCCCCAGCATTTT. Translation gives CASSITGEPYQPQHF.